One and the same sample provided the 10 T cell receptor beta chains below, sequenced in a study of blood T cell repertoires in COVID-19. Generated by immunoSEQ multiplex PCR, the TCRdb table keeps only in-frame clones and is missing some. The sample has approximately 55,000 clones; around 80% are singletons. Sequenced material: peripheral blood. The source is a man aged 30-40 years with COVID-19, enrolled during active disease.

The V gene is TRBV29-1, the J gene TRBJ2-7; the match to TRBD2 covers 7 bases. J gave up 5 bases and V 5 bases, and 6 bases lay outside the gene matches. This CDR3 is built from 12 residues. Germline V gene sequence: CDR1 SQVTM, CDR2 ANQGSEA. The CDR3 loop reads CSVTLGGNEQYF. In DNA, the CDR3 is TGCAGCGTTACCCTGGGGGGGAACGAGCAGTACTTC.

This chain joins TRBV2 and TRBJ2-3; D gene ambiguous. CDR1 is SNHLY, CDR2 FYNNEI, per germline. Between the trimmed V and J ends, which lost 7 bases and 2 bases, there was a span of 7 bases. The CDR3 covers 12 residues. Here the CDR3 DNA reads TGTGCCAGCACGCGAGACACAGATACGCAGTATTTT. The encoded protein is CASTRDTDTQYF.

This clone was counted once. The CDR3 sequence is CASTGREGGTGELFF. The CDR3 region has the DNA TGTGCCAGCACTGGGAGGGAGGGCGGCACCGGGGAGCTGTTTTTT. The chain combines TRBV7-9 with TRBJ2-2; the match to TRBD2 covers 7 bases. The CDR3 extends over 15 amino acids. V dropped 7 bases and J dropped 4; count of bases not matched to a gene: 9. Germline assignment: CDR1 SEHNR and CDR2 FQNEAQ (reference sequence). Based on the CDR3 plus reference TRBV7-9 and TRBJ2-2, the full variable domain is DTGVSQNPRHKITKRGQNVTFRCDPISEHNRLYWYRQTLGQGPEFLTYFQNEAQLEKSRLLSDRFSAERPKGSFSTLEIQRTEQGDSAMYLCASTGREGGTGELFFGEGSRLTVL.

A note on this clone: A much larger clone is a single base away; this may be a read error. The chain employs TRBV4-2 and TRBJ1-1; TRBD1 matches at 8 bases. Germline CDR1 is LGHNA and CDR2 is YNFKEQ. Unmatched junction bases numbered 1, after V lost 1 base and J lost 0 bases. The CDR3 spans 15 residues. CDR3 in amino acids: CASSQGQGLNTEAFF. CDR3 sequence (DNA): TGTGCCAGCAGCCAAGGACAGGGGTTGAACACTGAAGCTTTCTTT.

V gene TRBV7-9 combines with J gene TRBJ2-1, with 9 bases identical to TRBD2. With 0 bases clipped from V and 0 bases from J, the junction kept 3 bases outside the gene matches. The length of the CDR3 is 17 residues. Germline V lookup: CDR1 SEHNR, CDR2 FQNEAQ (reference sequence). The CDR3 region has the DNA TGTGCCAGCAGCTTAGCGGTAGCGGGGGACTCCTACAATGAGCAGTTCTTC. This codes for CASSLAVAGDSYNEQFF.

Concerning this clone itself: Other DNA sequences in the sample encode the same CDR3. V gene TRBV28 combines with J gene TRBJ2-7, with 7 bases matching TRBD1. CDR1 is MDHEN and CDR2 is SYDVKM in the germline V gene. This CDR3 is built from 12 residues. The V and J ends lost 6 bases and 6 bases, in that order; junction bases with no gene match: 5. The CDR3 region is CASSRQGPEQYF. The CDR3 bases are TGTGCCAGCAGCAGACAGGGTCCCGAGCAGTACTTC.

The chain joins TRBV7-6 to TRBJ2-7, with TRBD2 matching over 7 bases. With 1 base clipped from V and 6 bases from J, the junction kept 9 bases outside the gene matches. CDR1 and CDR2 (germline): SGHVS, FNYEAQ. The CDR3 is 15 residues long. The chain's CDR3 is CASSLGIVAGAEQYF. CDR3 coding DNA: TGTGCCAGCAGCTTAGGGATAGTGGCGGGAGCCGAGCAGTACTTC.

This chain uses TRBV2 with TRBJ2-5, with TRBD1 identical over 8 bases. The V gene end was trimmed by 9 bases and the J gene end by 4 bases; junction bases not matched to a gene: 4. This CDR3 is built from 12 residues. CDR1 and CDR2 (germline): SNHLY, FYNNEI. In DNA, the CDR3 is TGTGCCAGTCGGACAGGGCGAGAGACCCAGTACTTC. Amino acids: CASRTGRETQYF.

The gene calls are TRBV7-9 and TRBJ2-2; 7 nucleotides line up with TRBD1. The CDR3 extends over 15 amino acids. V lost 3 bases to trimming and J lost 5 bases; unmatched junction nucleotides: 6. In germline, CDR1 is SEHNR, CDR2 FQNEAQ (reference sequence). CDR3 sequence: CASSFLDRVTGELFF. CDR3 sequence (DNA): TGTGCCAGCAGCTTTCTCGACAGGGTGACCGGGGAGCTGTTTTTT. Together with reference TRBV7-9 and TRBJ2-2, the CDR3 gives the full variable domain: DTGVSQNPRHKITKRGQNVTFRCDPISEHNRLYWYRQTLGQGPEFLTYFQNEAQLEKSRLLSDRFSAERPKGSFSTLEIQRTEQGDSAMYLCASSFLDRVTGELFFGEGSRLTVL.

The CDR3 region is CASSSSPRGNLYEQYF. The CDR3, as DNA: TGTGCCAGTAGTTCCTCCCCGCGGGGTAATCTGTACGAGCAGTACTTC. The rearrangement uses TRBV19 and TRBJ2-7, with D possibly matching TRBD2 (6 bases). Germline V gene lookup returns CDR1 LNHDA and CDR2 SQIVND (reference sequence). This CDR3 is 16 amino acids long. The germline V and J ends were trimmed by 5 bases and 4 bases, with 21 bases remaining between them. The full variable domain, with the rest looked up from reference TRBV19 and TRBJ2-7, is DGGITQSPKYLFRKEGQNVTLSCEQNLNHDAMYWYRQDPGQGLRLIYYSQIVNDFQKGDIAEGYSVSREKKESFPLTVTSAQKNPTAFYLCASSSSPRGNLYEQYFGPGTRLTVT.